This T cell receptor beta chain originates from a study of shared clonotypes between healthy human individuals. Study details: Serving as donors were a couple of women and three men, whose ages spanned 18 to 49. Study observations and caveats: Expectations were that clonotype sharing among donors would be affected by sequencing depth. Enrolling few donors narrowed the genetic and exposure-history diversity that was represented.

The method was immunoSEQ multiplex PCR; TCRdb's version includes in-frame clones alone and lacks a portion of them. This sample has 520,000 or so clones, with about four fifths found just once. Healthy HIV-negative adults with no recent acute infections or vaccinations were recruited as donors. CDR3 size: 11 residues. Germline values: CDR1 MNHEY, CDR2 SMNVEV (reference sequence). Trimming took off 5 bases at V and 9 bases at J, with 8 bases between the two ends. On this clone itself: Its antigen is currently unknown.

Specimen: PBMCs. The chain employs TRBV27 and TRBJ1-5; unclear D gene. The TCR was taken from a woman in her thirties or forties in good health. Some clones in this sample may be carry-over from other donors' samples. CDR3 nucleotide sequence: TGTGCCAGCAGTAAATTAGCGCCCCAGCATTTT. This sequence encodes CASSKLAPQHF.